Listed below are T cell receptor beta chains from one sample, sequenced in a study of blood T cells in healthy people across ages. TCRdb processed the 5' RACE reads anew with MiXCR; each CDR3 protein has one entry. The sample includes more than 1 million distinct CDR3 sequences, less than 50% of them seen just once. Sequencing was done on a sample of blood. Source of these receptors: a woman aged 60-75 years in good health. CDR3s include the opening cysteine and the closing phenylalanine or tryptophan. A D gene is named only where the DNA matches it firmly. Some rows mark clone size as missing; the rest say once, few, many or name a class of expanded clone.

d_call,clone_size,v_call,j_call,cdr3_aa,cdr3_nt
.,.,TRBV27,TRBJ2-2,CASSPTSIYTGELFF,TGTGCCAGCAGCCCAACTAGCATCTACACCGGGGAGCTGTTTTTT
.,.,TRBV11-2,TRBJ1-1,CASSPVMREETEAFF,TGTGCCAGCAGCCCAGTAATGCGGGAGGAGACTGAAGCTTTCTTT
.,few,TRBV28,TRBJ2-7,CASSFSTAWCEQYF,TGTGCCAGCAGTTTTAGTACAGCTTGGTGCGAGCAGTACTTC
.,.,TRBV21-1,TRBJ2-7,CASSTAGTGNYEQYF,TGTGCCAGCAGCACGGCTGGGACAGGGAACTACGAGCAGTACTTC
.,.,TRBV20-1,TRBJ2-1,CSAGVQFF,TGCAGTGCAGGGGTGCAGTTCTTC
.,many,TRBV7-3,TRBJ2-3,CASSLGVGTDTQYF,TGTGCCAGCAGCTTAGGCGTCGGCACAGATACGCAGTATTTT
.,.,TRBV11-3,TRBJ1-6,CARPGGVSYNSPLHF,TGTGCCCGCCCGGGGGGCGTTTCCTATAATTCACCCCTCCACTTT
TRBD2,few,TRBV6-1,TRBJ2-3,CASRLTNPGLAYTDTQYF,TGTGCCAGCCGCCTCACAAACCCGGGACTAGCATACACAGATACGCAGTATTTT
.,few,TRBV5-1,TRBJ2-5,CASSLARVRPGAAETQYF,TGCGCCAGCAGCTTGGCCCGGGTTCGGCCCGGAGCAGCTGAGACCCAGTACTTC
TRBD2,.,TRBV30,TRBJ2-7,CAWSASGKIDEQYF,TGTGCCTGGAGCGCTAGCGGGAAAATCGACGAGCAGTACTTC
.,.,TRBV20-1,TRBJ2-7,CSARASIYGEGEQYF,TGCAGTGCTAGAGCGTCTATTTATGGCGAAGGCGAGCAGTACTTC
TRBD2,.,TRBV2,TRBJ2-1,CASNEGLAGVSEQFF,TGTGCCAGCAACGAAGGACTAGCGGGGGTCAGTGAGCAGTTCTTC
TRBD1,.,TRBV6-5,TRBJ2-3,CASRDRGTQYF,TGTGCCAGCAGGGACAGGGGTACGCAGTATTTT
TRBD2,.,TRBV7-8,TRBJ2-7,CASRSTGTSGRLYEQYF,TGTGCCAGCAGATCTACCGGGACTAGCGGGAGACTCTACGAGCAGTACTTC
TRBD2,.,TRBV28,TRBJ2-7,CASSWETSGPYNEQYF,TGTGCCAGCAGTTGGGAGACTAGCGGACCATACAATGAGCAGTACTTC
TRBD2,.,TRBV27,TRBJ2-1,CAGSLEAAGTRWYNEQFF,TGTGCCGGCAGTTTAGAGGCAGCGGGGACTAGGTGGTACAATGAGCAGTTCTTC
TRBD1,few,TRBV5-1,TRBJ2-7,CASSLEAGGHYEQYF,TGCGCCAGCAGCTTGGAGGCAGGGGGCCACTACGAGCAGTACTTC
TRBD2,.,TRBV5-1,TRBJ2-1,CASSSSGALYNEQFF,TGCGCCAGCAGTTCTAGCGGGGCCCTCTACAATGAGCAGTTCTTC
.,.,TRBV7-9,TRBJ2-2,CASTPGGYGELFF,TGTGCCAGTACCCCGGGGGGCTACGGGGAGCTGTTTTTT
.,.,TRBV3-1,TRBJ2-1,CASSPFDVLGEQFF,TGTGCCAGCAGCCCCTTCGACGTCCTCGGGGAGCAGTTCTTC